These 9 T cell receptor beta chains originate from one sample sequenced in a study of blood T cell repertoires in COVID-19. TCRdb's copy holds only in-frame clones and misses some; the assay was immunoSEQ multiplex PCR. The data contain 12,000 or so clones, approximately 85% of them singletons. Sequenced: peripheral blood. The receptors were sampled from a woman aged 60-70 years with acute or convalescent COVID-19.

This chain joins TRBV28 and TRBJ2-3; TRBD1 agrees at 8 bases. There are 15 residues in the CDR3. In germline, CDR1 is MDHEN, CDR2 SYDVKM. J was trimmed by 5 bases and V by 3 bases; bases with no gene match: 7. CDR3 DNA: TGTGCCAGCAGTTTCCGGGACAGGACGAAAGATACGCAGTATTTT. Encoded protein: CASSFRDRTKDTQYF.

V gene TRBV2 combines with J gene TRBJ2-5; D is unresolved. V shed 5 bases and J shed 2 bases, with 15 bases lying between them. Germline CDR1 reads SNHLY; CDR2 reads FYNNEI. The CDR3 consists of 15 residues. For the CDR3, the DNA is TGTGCCAGCAGTTCCGGCCAGTACTATCAAGAGACCCAGTACTTC. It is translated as CASSSGQYYQETQYF.

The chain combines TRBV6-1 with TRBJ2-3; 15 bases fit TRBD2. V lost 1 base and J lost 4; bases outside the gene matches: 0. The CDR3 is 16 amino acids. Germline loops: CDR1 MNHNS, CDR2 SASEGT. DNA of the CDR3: TGTGCCAGCAGTGAAGGGACTAGCGGGGGGGCAGATACGCAGTATTTT. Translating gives CASSEGTSGGADTQYF.

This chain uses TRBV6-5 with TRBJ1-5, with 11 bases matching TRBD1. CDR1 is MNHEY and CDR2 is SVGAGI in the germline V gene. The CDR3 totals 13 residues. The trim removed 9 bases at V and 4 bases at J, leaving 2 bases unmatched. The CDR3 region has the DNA TGTGCCAGTCGGGACAGGGGGAATCAGCCCCAGCATTTT. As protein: CASRDRGNQPQHF.

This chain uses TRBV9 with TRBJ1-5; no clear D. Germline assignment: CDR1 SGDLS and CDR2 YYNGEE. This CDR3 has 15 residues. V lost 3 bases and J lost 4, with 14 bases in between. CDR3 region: CASSGTGSTNQPQHF. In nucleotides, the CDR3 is TGTGCCAGCAGCGGAACCGGGTCCACTAATCAGCCCCAGCATTTT.

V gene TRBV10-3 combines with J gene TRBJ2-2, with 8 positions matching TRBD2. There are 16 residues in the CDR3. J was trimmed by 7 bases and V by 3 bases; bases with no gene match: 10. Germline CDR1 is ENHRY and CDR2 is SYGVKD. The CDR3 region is CAISDVGGGLSGELFF. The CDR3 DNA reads TGTGCCATCAGTGATGTCGGGGGGGGCCTGAGCGGGGAGCTGTTTTTT.

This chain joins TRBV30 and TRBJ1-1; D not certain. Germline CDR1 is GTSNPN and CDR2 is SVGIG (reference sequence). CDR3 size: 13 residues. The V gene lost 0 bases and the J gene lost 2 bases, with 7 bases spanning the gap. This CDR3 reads CAWSVRENTEAFF. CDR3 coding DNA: TGTGCCTGGAGTGTACGGGAAAACACTGAAGCTTTCTTT.

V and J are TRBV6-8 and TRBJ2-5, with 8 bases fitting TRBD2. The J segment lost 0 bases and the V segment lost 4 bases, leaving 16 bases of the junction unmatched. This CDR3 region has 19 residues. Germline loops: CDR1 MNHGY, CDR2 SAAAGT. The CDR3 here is CASSWGLHQRGQYQETQYF. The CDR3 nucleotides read TGTGCCAGCAGTTGGGGCTTACATCAGCGGGGGCAGTACCAAGAGACCCAGTACTTC.

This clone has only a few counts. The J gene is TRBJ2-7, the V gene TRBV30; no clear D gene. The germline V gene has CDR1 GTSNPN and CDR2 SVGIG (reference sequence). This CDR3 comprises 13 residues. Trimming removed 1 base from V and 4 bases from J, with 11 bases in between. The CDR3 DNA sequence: TGTGCCTGGAGTGACCTCCTTACTTACGAGCAGTACTTC. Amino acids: CAWSDLLTYEQYF.